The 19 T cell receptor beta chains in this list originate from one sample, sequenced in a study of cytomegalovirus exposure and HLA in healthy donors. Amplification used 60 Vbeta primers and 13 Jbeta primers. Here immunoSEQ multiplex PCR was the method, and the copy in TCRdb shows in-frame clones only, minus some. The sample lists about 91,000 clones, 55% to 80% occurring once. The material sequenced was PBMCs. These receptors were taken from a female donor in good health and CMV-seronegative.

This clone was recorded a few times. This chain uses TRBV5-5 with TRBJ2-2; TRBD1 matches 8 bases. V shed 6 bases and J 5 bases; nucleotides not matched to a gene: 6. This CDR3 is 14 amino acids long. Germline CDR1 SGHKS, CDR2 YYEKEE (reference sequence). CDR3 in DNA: TGTGCCAGCAAGTGGACAGGGAGTACCGGGGAGCTGTTTTTT. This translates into CASKWTGSTGELFF.

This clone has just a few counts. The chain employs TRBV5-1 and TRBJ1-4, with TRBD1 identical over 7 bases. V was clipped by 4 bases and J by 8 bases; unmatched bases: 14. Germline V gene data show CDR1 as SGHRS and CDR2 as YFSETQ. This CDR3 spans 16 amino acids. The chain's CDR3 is CASSLEAAGGNEKLFF. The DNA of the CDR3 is TGCGCCAGCAGCCTGGAGGCGGCAGGGGGAAACGAAAAACTGTTTTTT.

In DNA, the CDR3 is TGTGCCAGCAGTCGGACAGGGATTTACACTGAAGCTTTCTTT. This sequence encodes CASSRTGIYTEAFF. The genes are TRBV6-1 and TRBJ1-1, with 8 positions matching TRBD1. The V segment lost 5 bases and the J segment 3 bases; nucleotides outside the gene matches: 5. Germline loops: CDR1 MNHNS, CDR2 SASEGT. The CDR3 runs 14 residues.

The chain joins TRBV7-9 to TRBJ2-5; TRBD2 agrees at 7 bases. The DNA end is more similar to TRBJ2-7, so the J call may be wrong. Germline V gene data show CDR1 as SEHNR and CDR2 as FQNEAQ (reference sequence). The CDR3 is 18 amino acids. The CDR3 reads CASSLAAGEGRRDNEQYF. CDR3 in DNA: TGTGCCAGCAGCTTAGCGGCGGGGGAGGGCCGGAGAGACAACGAGCAGTACTTC.

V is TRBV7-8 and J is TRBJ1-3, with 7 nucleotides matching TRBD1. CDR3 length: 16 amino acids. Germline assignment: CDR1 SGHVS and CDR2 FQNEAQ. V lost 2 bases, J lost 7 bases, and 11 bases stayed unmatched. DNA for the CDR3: TGTGCCAGCAGCTTAACCTTGACAGGGATCGGGAACACCATATATTTT. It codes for CASSLTLTGIGNTIYF. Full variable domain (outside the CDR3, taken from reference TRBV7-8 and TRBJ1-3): GAGVSQSPRYKVAKRGQDVALRCDPISGHVSLFWYQQALGQGPEFLTYFQNEAQLDKSGLPSDRFFAERPEGSVSTLKIQRTQQEDSAVYLCASSLTLTGIGNTIYFGEGSWLTVV.

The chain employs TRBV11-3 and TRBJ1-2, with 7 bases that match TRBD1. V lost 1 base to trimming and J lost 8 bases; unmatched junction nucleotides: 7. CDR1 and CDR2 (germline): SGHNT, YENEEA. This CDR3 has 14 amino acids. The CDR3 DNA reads TGTGCCAGCAGCTTAGGAGACAGGGTGGAAGGCTACACCTTC. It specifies CASSLGDRVEGYTF.

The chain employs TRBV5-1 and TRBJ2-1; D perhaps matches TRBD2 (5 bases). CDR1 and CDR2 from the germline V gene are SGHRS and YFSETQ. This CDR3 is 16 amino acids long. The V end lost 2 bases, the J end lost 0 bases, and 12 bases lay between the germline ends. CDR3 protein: CASSLHGDFSYNEQFF. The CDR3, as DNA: TGCGCCAGCAGCTTACACGGGGATTTCTCCTACAATGAGCAGTTCTTC.

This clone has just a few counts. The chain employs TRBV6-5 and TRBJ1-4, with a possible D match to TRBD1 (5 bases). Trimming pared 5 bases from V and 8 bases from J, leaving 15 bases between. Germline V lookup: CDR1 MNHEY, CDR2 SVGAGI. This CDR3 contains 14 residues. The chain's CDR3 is CASSRGNSREKLFF. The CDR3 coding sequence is TGTGCCAGCAGTAGGGGAAACAGTCGGGAAAAACTGTTTTTT.

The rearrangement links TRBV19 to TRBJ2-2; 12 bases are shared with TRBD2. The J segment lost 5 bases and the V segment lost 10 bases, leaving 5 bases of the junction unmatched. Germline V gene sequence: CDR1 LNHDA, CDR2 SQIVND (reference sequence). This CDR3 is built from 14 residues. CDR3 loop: CATGLAGRTGELFF. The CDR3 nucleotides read TGTGCCACCGGACTAGCGGGGAGGACCGGGGAGCTGTTTTTT.

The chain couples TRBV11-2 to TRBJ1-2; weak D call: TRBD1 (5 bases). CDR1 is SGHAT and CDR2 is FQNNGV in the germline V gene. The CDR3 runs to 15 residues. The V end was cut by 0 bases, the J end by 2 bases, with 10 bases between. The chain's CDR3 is CASSLDFGGNYGYTF. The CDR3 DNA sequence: TGTGCCAGCAGCTTAGATTTCGGGGGGAACTATGGCTACACCTTC.

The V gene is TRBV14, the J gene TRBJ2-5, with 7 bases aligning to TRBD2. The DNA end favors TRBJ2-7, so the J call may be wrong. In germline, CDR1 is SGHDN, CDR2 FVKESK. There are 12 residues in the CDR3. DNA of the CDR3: TGTGCCAGCAGCCAGACGGGGGGCGAGCAGTACTTC. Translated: CASSQTGGEQYF.

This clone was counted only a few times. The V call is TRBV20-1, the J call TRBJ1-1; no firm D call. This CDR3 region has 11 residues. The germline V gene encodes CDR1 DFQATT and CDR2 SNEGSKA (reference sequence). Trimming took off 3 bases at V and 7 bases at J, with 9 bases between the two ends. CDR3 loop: CSASRGGEAFF. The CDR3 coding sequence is TGCAGTGCTAGTCGGGGTGGTGAAGCTTTCTTT.

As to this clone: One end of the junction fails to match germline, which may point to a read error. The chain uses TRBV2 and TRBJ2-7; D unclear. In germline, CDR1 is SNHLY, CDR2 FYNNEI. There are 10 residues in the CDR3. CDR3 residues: CASSLRWIMF. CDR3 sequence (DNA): TGTGCCAGCAGCCTCAGGTGGATAATGTTC.

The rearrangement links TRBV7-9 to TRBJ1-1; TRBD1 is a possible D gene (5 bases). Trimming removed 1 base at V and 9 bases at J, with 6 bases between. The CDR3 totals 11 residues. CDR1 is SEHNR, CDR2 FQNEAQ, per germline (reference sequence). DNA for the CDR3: TGTGCCAGCAGCTTAGACAGGCAAGCTTTCTTT. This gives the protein CASSLDRQAFF.

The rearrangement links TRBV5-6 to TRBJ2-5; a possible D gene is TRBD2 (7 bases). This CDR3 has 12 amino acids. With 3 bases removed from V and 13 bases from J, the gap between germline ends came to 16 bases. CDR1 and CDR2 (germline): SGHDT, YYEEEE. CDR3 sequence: CASSSRGGASYF. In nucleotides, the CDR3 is TGTGCCAGCAGCTCAAGAGGGGGGGCTTCGTACTTC.

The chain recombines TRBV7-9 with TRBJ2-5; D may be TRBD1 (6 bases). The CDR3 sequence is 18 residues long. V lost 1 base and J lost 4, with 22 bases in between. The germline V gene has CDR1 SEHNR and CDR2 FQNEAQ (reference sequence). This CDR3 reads CASSLGVSGGGSPETQYF. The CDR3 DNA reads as TGTGCCAGCAGCTTAGGGGTTTCGGGTGGGGGCAGCCCAGAGACCCAGTACTTC.

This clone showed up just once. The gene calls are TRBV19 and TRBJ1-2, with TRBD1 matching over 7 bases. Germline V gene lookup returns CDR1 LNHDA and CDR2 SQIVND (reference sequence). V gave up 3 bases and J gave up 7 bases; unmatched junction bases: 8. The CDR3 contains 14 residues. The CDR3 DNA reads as TGTGCCAGTAGTATCGGAACAGGGGCTGGTGGCTACACCTTC. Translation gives CASSIGTGAGGYTF.

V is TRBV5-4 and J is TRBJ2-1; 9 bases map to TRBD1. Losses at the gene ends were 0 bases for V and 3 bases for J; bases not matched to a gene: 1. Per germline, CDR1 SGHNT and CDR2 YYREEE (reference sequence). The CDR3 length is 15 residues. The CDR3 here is CASSLGTGDYNEQFF. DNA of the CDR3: TGTGCCAGCAGCTTGGGGACAGGGGACTACAATGAGCAGTTCTTC.

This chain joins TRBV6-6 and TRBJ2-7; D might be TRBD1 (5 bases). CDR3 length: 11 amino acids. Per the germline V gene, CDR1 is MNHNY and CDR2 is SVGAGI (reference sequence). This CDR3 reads CGSSGTYEQYF. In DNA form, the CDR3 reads TGTGGAAGTTCAGGGACCTACGAGCAGTACTTC.